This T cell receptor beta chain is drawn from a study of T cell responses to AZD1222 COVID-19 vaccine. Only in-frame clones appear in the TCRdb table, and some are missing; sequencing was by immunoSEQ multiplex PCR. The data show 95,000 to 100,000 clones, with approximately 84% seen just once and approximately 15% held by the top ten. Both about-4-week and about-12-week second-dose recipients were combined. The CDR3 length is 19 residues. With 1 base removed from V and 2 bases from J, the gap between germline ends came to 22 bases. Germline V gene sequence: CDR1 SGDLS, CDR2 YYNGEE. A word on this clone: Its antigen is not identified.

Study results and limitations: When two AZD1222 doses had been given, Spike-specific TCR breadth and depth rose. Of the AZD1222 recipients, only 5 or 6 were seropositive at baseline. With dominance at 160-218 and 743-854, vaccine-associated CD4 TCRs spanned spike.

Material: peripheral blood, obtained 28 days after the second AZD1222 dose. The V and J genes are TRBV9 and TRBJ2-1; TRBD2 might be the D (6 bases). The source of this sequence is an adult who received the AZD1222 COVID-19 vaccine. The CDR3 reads CASSVMLLGTEGPYNEQFF. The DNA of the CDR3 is TGTGCCAGCAGCGTAATGTTACTAGGGACGGAGGGCCCCTACAATGAGCAGTTCTTC.